These T cell receptor beta chains were read from a single sample in a study of regulatory T cells in long-lasting Graves disease. TCRdb passed the multiplex PCR reads through MiXCR, listing each CDR3 protein once. The data show more than 650,000 distinct CDR3 sequences, 25% to 35% seen once. The specimen comprised peripheral blood mononuclear cells (PBMCs), sampled when the disease was refractory, from a patient treated with antithyroid drugs. These receptors were collected from a female donor with Graves disease. CDR3s include the opening cysteine and the closing phenylalanine or tryptophan. Fields, in order: CDR3 protein, CDR3 DNA, J gene, clone size, D gene, V gene. D genes are given only for firm matches. Only some rows state a clone size, as once, few, many or a class for expanded clones.

CDR3: CASSPQAGAENTEAFF
DNA: TGTGCCAGCAGTCCCCAGGCGGGGGCCGAGAACACTGAAGCTTTCTTT
J: TRBJ1-1
size: -
D: -
V: TRBV12-3/TRBV12-4

CDR3: CASSPGKGAFF
DNA: TGTGCCAGCAGCCCGGGGAAGGGAGCTTTCTTT
J: TRBJ1-1
size: many
D: -
V: TRBV11-2

CDR3: CASSRGQGLGQPQHF
DNA: TGTGCCAGCAGCCGAGGACAGGGGTTGGGTCAGCCCCAGCATTTT
J: TRBJ1-5
size: many
D: TRBD1
V: TRBV12-3/TRBV12-4

CDR3: CASSLRAQGAVNTEAFF
DNA: TGTGCCAGCAGCTTGAGGGCACAGGGGGCTGTGAACACTGAAGCTTTCTTT
J: TRBJ1-1
size: once
D: TRBD1
V: TRBV7-9

CDR3: CASSTQGSNQPQHF
DNA: TGTGCCAGTAGTACACAGGGATCTAATCAGCCCCAGCATTTT
J: TRBJ1-5
size: -
D: -
V: TRBV19

CDR3: CASSYPEEPQHF
DNA: TGTGCCAGCAGTTACCCTGAGGAGCCCCAGCATTTT
J: TRBJ1-5
size: few
D: -
V: TRBV6-5

CDR3: CSAIGLAGDSSYEQYF
DNA: TGCAGTGCTATAGGACTAGCGGGAGATTCCTCCTACGAGCAGTACTTC
J: TRBJ2-7
size: few
D: TRBD2
V: TRBV20-1

CDR3: CASSKDRTNYGYTF
DNA: TGTGCCAGCAGCAAAGACAGGACTAACTATGGCTACACCTTC
J: TRBJ1-2
size: -
D: -
V: TRBV19

CDR3: CAWSVRSAEKLFF
DNA: TGTGCCTGGAGTGTACGGTCAGCTGAAAAACTGTTTTTT
J: TRBJ1-4
size: -
D: -
V: TRBV30

CDR3: CASSLNTGTGLEAFF
DNA: TGTGCCAGCAGTTTAAATACCGGGACAGGCCTCGAAGCTTTCTTT
J: TRBJ1-1
size: -
D: TRBD1
V: TRBV13

CDR3: CASSLDSPIWDGYTF
DNA: TGTGCCAGCTCCTTAGACAGTCCAATCTGGGACGGCTACACCTTC
J: TRBJ1-2
size: -
D: -
V: TRBV28

CDR3: CSVKQGNMNTEAFF
DNA: TGCAGCGTTAAACAGGGGAACATGAACACTGAAGCTTTCTTT
J: TRBJ1-1
size: -
D: TRBD1
V: TRBV29-1

CDR3: CASSSLDRGEQAFF
DNA: TGTGCCAGCAGCTCCCTAGACAGGGGAGAGCAAGCTTTCTTT
J: TRBJ1-1
size: many
D: TRBD1
V: TRBV11-1

CDR3: CASSEAAYEQYF
DNA: TGTGCCAGCAGTGAAGCCGCCTACGAGCAGTACTTC
J: TRBJ2-7
size: many
D: -
V: TRBV2

CDR3: CASRGDRGYGNQPQHF
DNA: TGTGCCAGCAGGGGGGACAGGGGCTACGGCAATCAGCCCCAGCATTTT
J: TRBJ1-5
size: few
D: TRBD1
V: TRBV12-3/TRBV12-4

CDR3: CASSQDLLAGEWGQYF
DNA: TGTGCCAGCAGCCAAGATCTACTAGCGGGAGAGTGGGGCCAGTACTTC
J: TRBJ2-5
size: few
D: TRBD2
V: TRBV3-1

CDR3: CATSRAGGEGGYTF
DNA: TGTGCCACCAGCAGAGCAGGGGGCGAAGGTGGCTACACCTTC
J: TRBJ1-2
size: -
D: TRBD1
V: TRBV15

CDR3: CAWRRGANYGYTF
DNA: TGTGCCTGGAGGAGGGGGGCTAACTATGGCTACACCTTC
J: TRBJ1-2
size: -
D: -
V: TRBV30

CDR3: CSVPGGGGAADTQYF
DNA: TGCAGCGTCCCTGGAGGAGGGGGCGCGGCAGATACGCAGTATTTT
J: TRBJ2-3
size: few
D: -
V: TRBV29-1

CDR3: CASSLSTGRSYNSPLHF
DNA: TGTGCCAGCAGCCTATCGACAGGGCGCTCCTATAATTCACCCCTCCACTTT
J: TRBJ1-6
size: -
D: TRBD1
V: TRBV9

CDR3: CAWAPTGRETQYF
DNA: TGTGCCTGGGCTCCGACAGGGCGAGAGACCCAGTACTTC
J: TRBJ2-5
size: few
D: TRBD1
V: TRBV30

CDR3: CASSWTGGQTQYF
DNA: TGTGCCAGCAGCTGGACAGGGGGACAGACCCAGTACTTC
J: TRBJ2-5
size: once
D: TRBD1
V: TRBV7-3

CDR3: CAISSGTANTGELFF
DNA: TGTGCCATCAGCTCCGGGACGGCGAACACCGGGGAGCTGTTTTTT
J: TRBJ2-2
size: once
D: -
V: TRBV10-3

CDR3: CAIQGSAGPPYEQYF
DNA: TGTGCCATCCAGGGCAGCGCGGGACCCCCCTACGAGCAGTACTTC
J: TRBJ2-7
size: -
D: -
V: TRBV10-3

CDR3: CASSLGRVLYEQYF
DNA: TGTGCCAGCAGTTTAGGTAGGGTCCTATACGAGCAGTACTTC
J: TRBJ2-7
size: -
D: -
V: TRBV28

CDR3: CASSLVHGNQPQHF
DNA: TGTGCCAGCAGCTTGGTACACGGCAATCAGCCCCAGCATTTT
J: TRBJ1-5
size: few
D: -
V: TRBV7-2

CDR3: CASSLASATNEKLFF
DNA: TGTGCCAGCAGCTTAGCAAGTGCAACTAATGAAAAACTGTTTTTT
J: TRBJ1-4
size: -
D: -
V: TRBV7-8

CDR3: CASSDYREGAYTGELFF
DNA: TGTGCCAGCAGCGACTACCGGGAGGGGGCATACACCGGGGAGCTGTTTTTT
J: TRBJ2-2
size: few
D: -
V: TRBV12-3/TRBV12-4

CDR3: CSATLNYGYTF
DNA: TGCAGCGCCACCCTAAACTATGGCTACACCTTC
J: TRBJ1-2
size: many
D: -
V: TRBV29-1

CDR3: CASSEASGGANTGELFF
DNA: TGTGCCAGCAGTGAAGCGTCGGGAGGAGCGAACACCGGGGAGCTGTTTTTT
J: TRBJ2-2
size: -
D: TRBD2
V: TRBV6-2/TRBV6-3

CDR3: CASSQDGSGRWYEQYF
DNA: TGTGCCAGCAGCCAAGATGGGAGCGGGAGGTGGTACGAGCAGTACTTC
J: TRBJ2-7
size: -
D: TRBD2
V: TRBV6-1

CDR3: CASSPINRGLEEQYF
DNA: TGCGCCAGCAGCCCTATCAACAGGGGGCTCGAGGAGCAGTACTTC
J: TRBJ2-7
size: few
D: TRBD1
V: TRBV5-1

CDR3: CASSEFGSQRSPLHF
DNA: TGTGCCAGCAGTGAATTCGGCTCTCAGCGTTCACCCCTCCACTTT
J: TRBJ1-6
size: -
D: -
V: TRBV7-3

CDR3: CASSRTTGANSYEQYF
DNA: TGTGCCAGCAGTAGGACGACAGGGGCGAATTCCTACGAGCAGTACTTC
J: TRBJ2-7
size: many
D: TRBD1
V: TRBV6-1

CDR3: CSASGSYSYEQYF
DNA: TGCAGTGCTAGCGGGAGCTATTCCTACGAGCAGTACTTC
J: TRBJ2-7
size: -
D: -
V: TRBV20-1

CDR3: CASSMGTGGTDTQYF
DNA: TGTGCCAGCAGTATGGGGACAGGGGGCACAGATACGCAGTATTTT
J: TRBJ2-3
size: few
D: TRBD1
V: TRBV2

CDR3: CASSSSWGVRNQPQHF
DNA: TGTGCCAGCAGTTCCTCCTGGGGGGTGCGCAATCAGCCCCAGCATTTT
J: TRBJ1-5
size: few
D: -
V: TRBV28

CDR3: CATSRAKWRNTEAFF
DNA: TGTGCCACCAGCAGAGCGAAGTGGAGAAACACTGAAGCTTTCTTT
J: TRBJ1-1
size: -
D: -
V: TRBV15

CDR3: CASSDQGEKLFF
DNA: TGTGCCAGCAGTGACCAGGGTGAAAAACTGTTTTTT
J: TRBJ1-4
size: -
D: -
V: TRBV28

CDR3: CASSLGQAGTEAFF
DNA: TGTGCCAGCAGTTTAGGGCAGGCGGGGACTGAAGCTTTCTTT
J: TRBJ1-1
size: many
D: -
V: TRBV27

CDR3: CAWRREMTEAFF
DNA: TGTGCCTGGAGGAGGGAGATGACTGAAGCTTTCTTT
J: TRBJ1-1
size: many
D: -
V: TRBV30

CDR3: CASSLAYRDNYGYTF
DNA: TGTGCCAGCAGCTTAGCCTACAGGGACAACTATGGCTACACCTTC
J: TRBJ1-2
size: many
D: -
V: TRBV11-2

CDR3: CASRETSSAKTRLYEQYF
DNA: TGTGCCAGCAGAGAGACTTCTAGCGCGAAGACAAGGCTGTACGAGCAGTACTTC
J: TRBJ2-7
size: -
D: -
V: TRBV19

CDR3: CASTVSSGNTIYF
DNA: TGTGCCAGCACGGTCAGCTCTGGAAACACCATATATTTT
J: TRBJ1-3
size: -
D: -
V: TRBV6-2/TRBV6-3

CDR3: CAIRPDRGVDYGYTF
DNA: TGTGCCATCAGACCGGACAGGGGGGTGGACTATGGCTACACCTTC
J: TRBJ1-2
size: -
D: TRBD1
V: TRBV10-3

CDR3: CASSSNRWELFF
DNA: TGTGCCAGCAGTTCAAACCGGTGGGAGCTGTTTTTT
J: TRBJ2-2
size: -
D: -
V: TRBV12-3/TRBV12-4

CDR3: CSVGGGRVLDTQYF
DNA: TGCAGCGTTGGGGGCGGGAGGGTTTTGGATACGCAGTATTTT
J: TRBJ2-3
size: -
D: TRBD2
V: TRBV29-1